This T cell receptor (beta chain) stems from a study of CD8+ T cells in alopecia areata. The study, taken as a whole, reports: Unlike in mice, where it was clearer, TCR sharing across patients was less clear, possibly HLA-related. Scalp sequencing captures resident alphabeta T cells of normal skin too.

Trimming at V came to 3 bases and at J to 4 bases, leaving 9 bases not matched to a gene. CDR3 length equals 17 residues. The germline V gene encodes CDR1 SGDLS and CDR2 YYNGEE. RNA, once extracted, was reverse transcribed into cDNA for use as the sequencing template. Method: immunoSEQ multiplex PCR; TCRdb's copy keeps in-frame clones and lacks some. Seen here are about 19,000 clones, approximately 70% observed once, and the top ten hold 6.1%. A word on this clone: Its antigen is unknown.

Lesional scalp tissue (obtained by punch biopsy) and peripheral blood were collected from alopecia areata patients. The input for sequencing was skin, taken at week 0. This TCR was sampled from a human donor with alopecia areata. This chain connects TRBV9 to TRBJ2-3, with 12 bases identical to TRBD2. Written as DNA, the CDR3 is TGTGCCAGCAGCGACCGGGCTAGCGGGGGGGCCGCAGATACGCAGTATTTT. Its translation: CASSDRASGGAADTQYF.